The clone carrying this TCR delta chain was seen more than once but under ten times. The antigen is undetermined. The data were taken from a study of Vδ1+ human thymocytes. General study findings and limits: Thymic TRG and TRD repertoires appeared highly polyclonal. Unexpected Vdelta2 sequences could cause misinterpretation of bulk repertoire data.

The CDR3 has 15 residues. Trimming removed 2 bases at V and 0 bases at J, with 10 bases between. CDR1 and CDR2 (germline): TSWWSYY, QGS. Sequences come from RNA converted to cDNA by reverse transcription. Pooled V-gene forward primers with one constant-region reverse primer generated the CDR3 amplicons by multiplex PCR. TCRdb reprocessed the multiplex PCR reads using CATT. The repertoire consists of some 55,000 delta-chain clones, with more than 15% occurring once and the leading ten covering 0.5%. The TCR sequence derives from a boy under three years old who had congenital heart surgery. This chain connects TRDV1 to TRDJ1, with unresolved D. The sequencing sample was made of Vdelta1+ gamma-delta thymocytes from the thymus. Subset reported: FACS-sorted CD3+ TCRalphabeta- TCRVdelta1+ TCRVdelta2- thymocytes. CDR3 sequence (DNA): TGTGCTCTTGGGGAAGGGGTCTGTTACACCGATAAACTCATCTTT. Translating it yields CALGEGVCYTDKLIF.